Listed below are T cell receptor beta chains from one sample, sequenced in a study of shared clonotypes between healthy human individuals. Method: immunoSEQ multiplex PCR; TCRdb's copy keeps in-frame clones and lacks some. The sample lists some 480,000 clones; roughly 85% were seen once. Sequences were obtained from PBMCs. The receptors derive from a woman aged 40-49 years in good health. Some clones in this sample may be carry-over from other donors' samples. Each CDR3 is given with its conserved first and last residue. Fields, in order: CDR3 protein, CDR3 DNA, J gene, V gene, D gene, clone size. The D gene is left open where the match is weak. The size field is filled for only some rows; it gives once, few, many or a size class.

cdr3_aa: CASTRVPGGAYEQYF
cdr3_nt: TGTGCCAGCACTCGGGTCCCGGGCGGAGCCTACGAGCAGTACTTC
j_call: TRBJ2-7
v_call: TRBV7-2
d_call: NA
clone_size: once

cdr3_aa: CASSIGPHEQYF
cdr3_nt: TGTGCCAGTAGTATAGGTCCCCACGAGCAGTACTTC
j_call: TRBJ2-7
v_call: TRBV19
d_call: NA
clone_size: NA

cdr3_aa: CASRTLQGLSDTQYF
cdr3_nt: TGTGCCAGCAGAACGTTGCAGGGGCTCTCAGATACGCAGTATTTT
j_call: TRBJ2-3
v_call: TRBV28
d_call: NA
clone_size: NA

cdr3_aa: CASSSQTGADYNEQFF
cdr3_nt: TGTGCCAGCAGCTCTCAGACAGGGGCGGACTACAATGAGCAGTTCTTC
j_call: TRBJ2-1
v_call: TRBV11-1
d_call: TRBD1
clone_size: NA

cdr3_aa: CAISGATGAGGGSYNSPLHF
cdr3_nt: TGTGCCATCAGTGGGGCCACAGGGGCTGGAGGGGGCTCCTATAATTCACCCCTCCACTTT
j_call: TRBJ1-6
v_call: TRBV10-3
d_call: TRBD1
clone_size: once

cdr3_aa: CASSLSSPQETQYF
cdr3_nt: TGTGCCAGCTCACTAAGTAGCCCTCAAGAGACCCAGTACTTC
j_call: TRBJ2-5
v_call: TRBV18
d_call: NA
clone_size: NA

cdr3_aa: CATAPADHQPQHF
cdr3_nt: TGTGCCACGGCCCCTGCAGATCATCAGCCCCAGCATTTT
j_call: TRBJ1-5
v_call: TRBV10-3
d_call: NA
clone_size: once

cdr3_aa: CASSSLAGGRKEQYF
cdr3_nt: TGCGCCAGCAGCTCCCTAGCGGGGGGGAGGAAGGAGCAGTACTTC
j_call: TRBJ2-7
v_call: TRBV5-1
d_call: TRBD2
clone_size: NA

cdr3_aa: CASSRILAGGNEQFF
cdr3_nt: TGTGCCAGCAGTCGGATACTAGCGGGAGGGAATGAGCAGTTCTTC
j_call: TRBJ2-1
v_call: TRBV28
d_call: TRBD2
clone_size: NA

cdr3_aa: CASSQSSGRAYEQYF
cdr3_nt: TGCGCCAGCAGCCAATCTAGCGGGAGGGCCTACGAGCAGTACTTC
j_call: TRBJ2-7
v_call: TRBV4-3
d_call: TRBD2
clone_size: NA

cdr3_aa: CASSLGGANEQFF
cdr3_nt: TGTGCCAGCAGTTTAGGGGGGGCCAATGAGCAGTTCTTC
j_call: TRBJ2-1
v_call: TRBV27
d_call: NA
clone_size: NA

cdr3_aa: CASSKTSSGSEETQYF
cdr3_nt: TGTGCCAGCAGCAAAACAAGTAGCGGGAGTGAGGAGACCCAGTACTTC
j_call: TRBJ2-5
v_call: TRBV21-1
d_call: NA
clone_size: NA

cdr3_aa: CASSRAGRNVGAFF
cdr3_nt: TGTGCCAGCAGCCGGGCCGGGAGGAATGTTGGAGCTTTCTTT
j_call: TRBJ1-1
v_call: TRBV5-4
d_call: NA
clone_size: NA

cdr3_aa: CASSLGGGYTF
cdr3_nt: TGTGCCAGCAGCTTGGGTGGGGGCTACACCTTC
j_call: TRBJ1-2
v_call: TRBV5-4
d_call: NA
clone_size: many

cdr3_aa: CASSFGGGRDTGELFF
cdr3_nt: TGTGCCAGCAGCTTCGGTGGCGGGAGAGACACCGGGGAGCTGTTTTTT
j_call: TRBJ2-2
v_call: TRBV5-5
d_call: TRBD2
clone_size: few

cdr3_aa: CASSQGNANEKLFF
cdr3_nt: TGTGCCAGCAGCCAGGGAAACGCTAATGAAAAACTGTTTTTT
j_call: TRBJ1-4
v_call: TRBV28
d_call: NA
clone_size: NA

cdr3_aa: CASSSGLGETQYF
cdr3_nt: TGCGCCAGCAGTTCGGGATTGGGAGAGACCCAGTACTTC
j_call: TRBJ2-5
v_call: TRBV10-1
d_call: NA
clone_size: NA

cdr3_aa: CASSSPPNYGYTF
cdr3_nt: TGTGCCAGCAGTTCCCCTCCCAACTATGGCTACACCTTC
j_call: TRBJ1-2
v_call: TRBV28
d_call: NA
clone_size: NA

cdr3_aa: CASSVEGGGYEQYF
cdr3_nt: TGTGCCAGCAGTGTCGAAGGGGGGGGCTACGAGCAGTACTTC
j_call: TRBJ2-7
v_call: TRBV27
d_call: NA
clone_size: NA

cdr3_aa: CASSAPGTISYNEQFF
cdr3_nt: TGTGCCAGCAGTGCCCCCGGGACGATTTCCTACAATGAGCAGTTCTTC
j_call: TRBJ2-1
v_call: TRBV6-6
d_call: NA
clone_size: NA

cdr3_aa: CSAATGFGYGYTF
cdr3_nt: TGCAGCGCAGCGACAGGGTTTGGCTATGGCTACACCTTC
j_call: TRBJ1-2
v_call: TRBV29-1
d_call: TRBD1
clone_size: NA

cdr3_aa: CAISEFSLAGTGELFF
cdr3_nt: TGTGCCATCAGTGAGTTTTCGCTAGCGGGCACCGGGGAGCTGTTTTTT
j_call: TRBJ2-2
v_call: TRBV10-3
d_call: TRBD2
clone_size: NA

cdr3_aa: CASSQTGQTNQPQHF
cdr3_nt: TGCGCCAGCAGCCAAACTGGACAGACCAATCAGCCCCAGCATTTT
j_call: TRBJ1-5
v_call: TRBV4-1
d_call: NA
clone_size: NA

cdr3_aa: CASSRVVSEKLFF
cdr3_nt: TGTGCCAGCTCTAGGGTGGTGAGTGAAAAACTGTTTTTT
j_call: TRBJ1-4
v_call: TRBV6-1
d_call: NA
clone_size: NA

cdr3_aa: CASSTRTGGGNQPQHF
cdr3_nt: TGTGCCAGCAGTACCCGGACAGGGGGGGGCAATCAGCCCCAGCATTTT
j_call: TRBJ1-5
v_call: TRBV28
d_call: TRBD1
clone_size: few

cdr3_aa: CASSRVYTGELFF
cdr3_nt: TGTGCCAGCAGCCGAGTCTACACCGGGGAGCTGTTTTTT
j_call: TRBJ2-2
v_call: TRBV14
d_call: NA
clone_size: NA

cdr3_aa: CATSGMGINTDTQYF
cdr3_nt: TGTGCCACCAGCGGCATGGGGATCAACACAGATACGCAGTATTTT
j_call: TRBJ2-3
v_call: TRBV15
d_call: NA
clone_size: once

cdr3_aa: CATSRDPTGVTEKLFF
cdr3_nt: TGTGCCACCAGCAGAGACCCGACAGGGGTTACTGAAAAACTGTTTTTT
j_call: TRBJ1-4
v_call: TRBV15
d_call: TRBD1
clone_size: NA

cdr3_aa: CAIRGGQKVAGGNTIYF
cdr3_nt: TGTGCCATCAGGGGAGGACAGAAGGTGGCCGGTGGAAACACCATATATTTT
j_call: TRBJ1-3
v_call: TRBV10-3
d_call: NA
clone_size: NA

cdr3_aa: CASSKGGSGYNEQFF
cdr3_nt: TGTGCCAGTAGTAAGGGGGGATCGGGCTACAATGAGCAGTTCTTC
j_call: TRBJ2-1
v_call: TRBV19
d_call: NA
clone_size: NA

cdr3_aa: CASSTTEREIPHEQFF
cdr3_nt: TGTGCCAGCAGCACTACTGAGCGGGAGATCCCCCATGAGCAGTTCTTC
j_call: TRBJ2-1
v_call: TRBV7-2
d_call: TRBD2
clone_size: NA

cdr3_aa: CASSPPVGQRAYGYTF
cdr3_nt: TGTGCCAGTAGCCCCCCTGTGGGGCAGAGAGCTTATGGCTACACCTTC
j_call: TRBJ1-2
v_call: TRBV19
d_call: NA
clone_size: NA

cdr3_aa: CASSLGLAGGATYEQYF
cdr3_nt: TGTGCCAGCAGTCTGGGACTAGCGGGAGGGGCGACCTACGAGCAGTACTTC
j_call: TRBJ2-7
v_call: TRBV28
d_call: TRBD2
clone_size: NA

cdr3_aa: CASSGRDAEGYGYTF
cdr3_nt: TGTGCCAGCAGTGGGCGGGACGCGGAGGGATATGGCTACACCTTC
j_call: TRBJ1-2
v_call: TRBV28
d_call: NA
clone_size: NA

cdr3_aa: CASRTSGSSTDTQYF
cdr3_nt: TGTGCCAGCAGGACTAGCGGGAGTTCGACAGATACGCAGTATTTT
j_call: TRBJ2-3
v_call: TRBV6-5
d_call: TRBD2
clone_size: NA

cdr3_aa: CASSAAGTAATGELFF
cdr3_nt: TGTGCCAGCAGCGCCGCCGGGACAGCCGCCACCGGGGAGCTGTTTTTT
j_call: TRBJ2-2
v_call: TRBV11-2
d_call: TRBD1
clone_size: NA

cdr3_aa: CASSLVWLAGDSGQYF
cdr3_nt: TGTGCCAGCAGCTTAGTCTGGCTAGCGGGAGATAGTGGGCAGTACTTC
j_call: TRBJ2-7
v_call: TRBV7-2
d_call: TRBD2
clone_size: NA

cdr3_aa: CASSYRLRDTEAFF
cdr3_nt: TGTGCCAGCAGTTACAGGTTAAGGGACACTGAAGCTTTCTTT
j_call: TRBJ1-1
v_call: TRBV6-5
d_call: NA
clone_size: NA

cdr3_aa: CASSLPRGGSSPLSSEAFF
cdr3_nt: TGTGCCAGCAGTCTTCCCCGCGGGGGAAGTAGTCCTCTCAGCTCGGAAGCTTTCTTT
j_call: TRBJ1-1
v_call: TRBV28
d_call: NA
clone_size: once

cdr3_aa: CASSPWGGTEAFF
cdr3_nt: TGTGCCAGCAGCCCATGGGGTGGGACTGAAGCTTTCTTT
j_call: TRBJ1-1
v_call: TRBV2
d_call: NA
clone_size: few

cdr3_aa: CASSSLGGNTEAFF
cdr3_nt: TGTGCCAGCAGCTCCCTTGGGGGGAACACTGAAGCTTTCTTT
j_call: TRBJ1-1
v_call: TRBV7-9
d_call: NA
clone_size: NA

cdr3_aa: CASSLEGWSGELFF
cdr3_nt: TGTGCCAGCAGCTTAGAGGGGTGGTCCGGGGAGCTGTTTTTT
j_call: TRBJ2-2
v_call: TRBV11-2
d_call: NA
clone_size: once

cdr3_aa: CASSLAPGTGDGYTF
cdr3_nt: TGCGCCAGCAGCTTGGCCCCAGGGACAGGGGATGGCTACACCTTC
j_call: TRBJ1-2
v_call: TRBV5-1
d_call: TRBD1
clone_size: NA

cdr3_aa: CASSTIQGADTIYF
cdr3_nt: TGTGCCAGCAGTACAATACAGGGAGCGGACACCATATATTTT
j_call: TRBJ1-3
v_call: TRBV6-6
d_call: NA
clone_size: NA

cdr3_aa: CASSLGGLAGVNEQFF
cdr3_nt: TGCGCCAGCAGCTTGGGGGGACTAGCGGGAGTCAATGAGCAGTTCTTC
j_call: TRBJ2-1
v_call: TRBV5-1
d_call: TRBD2
clone_size: NA